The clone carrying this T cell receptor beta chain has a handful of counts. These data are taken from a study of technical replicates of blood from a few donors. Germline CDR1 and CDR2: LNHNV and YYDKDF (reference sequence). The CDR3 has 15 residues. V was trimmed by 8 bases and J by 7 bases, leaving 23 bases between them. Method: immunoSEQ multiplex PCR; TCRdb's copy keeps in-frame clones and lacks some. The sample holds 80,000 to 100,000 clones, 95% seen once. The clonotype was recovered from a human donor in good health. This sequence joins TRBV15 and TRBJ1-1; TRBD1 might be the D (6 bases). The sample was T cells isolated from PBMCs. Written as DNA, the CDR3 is TGTGCCACCCAACTCCGGGGGGCGAGCGACGATGAAGCTTTCTTT. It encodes CATQLRGASDDEAFF.